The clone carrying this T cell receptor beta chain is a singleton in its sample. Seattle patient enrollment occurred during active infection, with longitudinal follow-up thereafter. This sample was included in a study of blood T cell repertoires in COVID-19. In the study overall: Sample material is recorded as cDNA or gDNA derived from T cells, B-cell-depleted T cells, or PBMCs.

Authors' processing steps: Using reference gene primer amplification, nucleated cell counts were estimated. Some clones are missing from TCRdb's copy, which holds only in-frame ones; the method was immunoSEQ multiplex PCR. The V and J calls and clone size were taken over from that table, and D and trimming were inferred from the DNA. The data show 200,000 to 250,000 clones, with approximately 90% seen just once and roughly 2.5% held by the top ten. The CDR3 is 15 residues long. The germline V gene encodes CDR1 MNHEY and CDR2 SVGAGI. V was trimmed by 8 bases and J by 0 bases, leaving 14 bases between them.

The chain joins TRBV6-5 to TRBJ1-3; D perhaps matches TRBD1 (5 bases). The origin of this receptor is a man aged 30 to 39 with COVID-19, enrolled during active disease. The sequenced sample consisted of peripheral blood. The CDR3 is CASGGGRVSGNTIYF. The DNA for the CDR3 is TGTGCCAGCGGGGGGGGTAGGGTCTCTGGAAACACCATATATTTT.